The entry that follows covers one T cell receptor beta chain sequence. The data were obtained in a study of blood T cell repertoires in COVID-19. Study as a whole: Collection of acute and convalescent COVID-19 samples took place in the United States, Italy and Spain. T cells, B-cell-depleted T cells, or PBMCs provided the cDNA or gDNA that served as material.

The table came from immunoSEQ multiplex PCR; TCRdb's copy has only in-frame clones and leaves some out. The sample holds some 670,000 clones; around 90% are singletons and the top ten take roughly 0.25%. Material for sequencing was peripheral blood. The origin of this receptor is a woman aged 18-35 years with acute or convalescent COVID-19.

The CDR3 coding sequence is TGCGCCAGCAGCTCAGACAGGGGGCTAGGAGAGCAGTACTTC. Translation: CASSSDRGLGEQYF. This chain connects TRBV5-1 to TRBJ2-7, with 10 bases aligning to TRBD1. The CDR3 runs to 14 residues. Trimming took 3 bases from V and 7 from J; bases not matched to a gene: 7. Germline lookup yields CDR1 SGHRS and CDR2 YFSETQ.